Following are 29 T cell receptor beta chains from one sample sequenced in a study of blood T cells in healthy people across ages (dated by TCRdb to about 2015). Library preparation was by 5' RACE. This sample was sequenced with an Illumina HiSeq 2500. A second PCR of about 6 to 11 cycles was performed with a sample-barcoded 5' primer and a J-beta primer mix. TCRdb reprocessing: public reads trimmed at Q25 with fastp, clones called with MiXCR, in-frame beta chains kept. When rows share a CDR3 protein, they turn into one entry using the most common DNA and genes. The sample table shows about 930,000 distinct CDR3 sequences, and 25% to 30% are seen once. The ten largest clonotypes hold 10% to 13% of the sample. Another study also made use of these data, one on T cells of mothers and their children.

The sequencing sample was made of blood. The receptors derive from a woman in her thirties or forties in good health.

This clonotype was observed a few times. V and J are TRBV9 and TRBJ2-7; 9 bases are shared with TRBD1. There are 17 residues in the CDR3. Germline values: CDR1 SGDLS, CDR2 YYNGEE. Unmatched junction bases numbered 11, after V lost 0 bases and J lost 4 bases. This chain's CDR3 is CASSVGLGGQGTYEQYF. The CDR3 DNA sequence: TGTGCCAGCAGCGTAGGACTAGGAGGACAGGGGACTTACGAGCAGTACTTC.

At least ten counts were recorded for this clonotype. This chain connects TRBV7-2 to TRBJ1-3, with D possibly matching TRBD1 (6 bases). The length of the CDR3 is 16 residues. CDR1 is SGHTA, CDR2 FQGNSA, per germline. Trimming pared 0 bases from V and 4 bases from J, leaving 13 bases between. DNA for the CDR3: TGTGCCAGCAGCTTAGCGCCGGCAGGGGTAGGAAACACCATATATTTT. It codes for CASSLAPAGVGNTIYF.

This clonotype was seen a handful of times. The gene calls are TRBV5-1 and TRBJ2-7, with D perhaps matching TRBD1 or TRBD2 (5 bases each). Germline CDR1 SGHRS, CDR2 YFSETQ. V lost 0 bases and J 5 bases, leaving 18 bases between the germline ends. The CDR3 is made up of 16 amino acids. The CDR3 reads CASSLAPGTPTDEQYF. For the CDR3, the DNA is TGCGCCAGCAGCTTGGCCCCCGGGACCCCAACCGACGAGCAGTACTTC.

This clonotype was picked up a small number of times. The chain is built from TRBV5-1 and TRBJ2-2; TRBD2 agrees at 12 bases. The length of the CDR3 is 19 residues. In germline, CDR1 is SGHRS, CDR2 YFSETQ. V shed 6 bases and J 1 base; nucleotides not matched to a gene: 13. The CDR3 DNA follows: TGCGCCAGCAAACTTCGGCCGCTAGCGGGGGGGCAGAACACCGGGGAGCTGTTTTTT. Amino acids: CASKLRPLAGGQNTGELFF.

A few counts support this clonotype. The chain is built from TRBV6-5 and TRBJ1-2, with D possibly TRBD1 on 6 matching bases. V gave up 3 bases and J gave up 8 bases, with 13 bases separating them. CDR1 MNHEY and CDR2 SVGAGI come from the germline V gene. The CDR3 is made up of 13 amino acids. The CDR3 DNA follows: TGTGCCAGCAGTTATGGAAGGGGGGAGGGCTACACCTTC. It encodes CASSYGRGEGYTF.

The table lists this clonotype with a few counts. This chain connects TRBV21-1 to TRBJ2-7. TRBV21-1 constitutes a pseudogene. This CDR3 comprises 15 residues. The CDR3 sequence is CASCRCKKRSYEQYF. In DNA form, the CDR3 reads TGTGCCAGCTGCCGTTGTAAAAAGAGGTCCTACGAGCAGTACTTC.

This clonotype was counted at least ten times. This chain links TRBV7-3 with TRBJ2-1; 9 bases align to TRBD1. The CDR3 runs 16 residues. Germline trimming cut 2 bases from V and 5 bases from J; bases unmatched to any gene: 7. Germline V gene data show CDR1 as SGHTA and CDR2 as FQGTGA. Here the CDR3 DNA reads TGTGCCAGCAGCTTAGCCACAGGGGGCTTCGACAATGAGCAGTTCTTC. This sequence encodes CASSLATGGFDNEQFF.

The table lists this clonotype with a few counts. This chain connects TRBV27 to TRBJ2-7; 8 bases fit TRBD2. The trim removed 0 bases at V and 0 bases at J, leaving 4 bases unmatched. Looked up from germline, CDR1 is MNHEY and CDR2 is SMNVEV (reference sequence). This CDR3 region has 16 residues. The CDR3 nucleotides are TGTGCCAGCAGTTTATCCGCGGGGGGTCACTCCTACGAGCAGTACTTC. Its translation: CASSLSAGGHSYEQYF.

This clonotype occurred many times. This chain uses TRBV5-1 with TRBJ1-2; D possibly corresponds to TRBD1 (6 bases). Per the germline V gene, CDR1 is SGHRS and CDR2 is YFSETQ. V was cut by 3 bases and J by 8 bases, with 14 bases left in between. The CDR3 runs to 13 residues. The CDR3 DNA reads TGCGCCAGCAGCTCGGGGGGCCTTGGGGGCTACACCTTC. Protein sequence: CASSSGGLGGYTF.

This clonotype showed up just once. The genes are TRBV15 and TRBJ2-1; weak D call: TRBD1 (5 bases). Germline loops: CDR1 LNHNV, CDR2 YYDKDF (reference sequence). Trimming removed 3 bases from V and 4 bases from J, with 13 bases in between. The length of the CDR3 is 15 residues. This CDR3 is CATSRGRLDYNEQFF. The CDR3 DNA sequence: TGTGCCACCAGCAGGGGGCGGCTGGATTACAATGAGCAGTTCTTC.

This clonotype was seen once. V gene TRBV6-4 combines with J gene TRBJ2-5, with 9 bases lining up with TRBD2. Germline V gives CDR1 MRHNA, CDR2 SNTAGT. With V trimmed by 3 bases and J by 8 bases, 7 bases remained unmatched. The CDR3 runs to 14 residues. The CDR3 DNA follows: TGTGCCAGCAGTGAAGCGGGGGGCACAGGTACCCAGTACTTC. Translating gives CASSEAGGTGTQYF.

This chain links TRBV27 with TRBJ2-1; 8 nucleotides line up with TRBD2. Trimming removed 6 bases from V and 9 bases from J; junction bases left unmatched: 10. The germline CDR1 and CDR2 sequences are MNHEY and SMNVEV (reference sequence). This CDR3 contains 14 residues. CDR3 amino acids: CASRGPSAGVEQFF. The DNA of the CDR3 is TGTGCCAGCAGGGGTCCCTCAGCGGGGGTTGAGCAGTTCTTC.

The chain combines TRBV14 with TRBJ2-5; D is unclear. CDR1 and CDR2 (germline): SGHDN, FVKESK. The CDR3 spans 15 residues. The V and J ends lost 6 bases and 3 bases respectively, with 17 bases between them. The CDR3, as DNA: TGTGCCAGCAGGCGGAGCATTGACAACGAAGAGACCCAGTACTTC. It codes for CASRRSIDNEETQYF.

This clonotype was detected only a few times. This chain joins TRBV6-4 and TRBJ2-1; no definite D call. This CDR3 contains 14 residues. V lost 0 bases and J 12 bases, leaving 15 bases between the germline ends. CDR1 and CDR2 (germline): MRHNA, SNTAGT. In DNA form, the CDR3 reads TGTGCCAGCAGTGACTCGGCCCAGGTCGATGGGCAGTTCTTC. Translated: CASSDSAQVDGQFF.

This clonotype was found a few times. V usage is TRBV10-3 and J usage is TRBJ1-1; D gene unclear. V gave up 4 bases and J gave up 7 bases, with 10 bases separating them. This CDR3 has 12 residues. Germline V gives CDR1 ENHRY, CDR2 SYGVKD. This CDR3 is CAISGRAVEAFF. Here the CDR3 DNA reads TGTGCCATCAGTGGGAGGGCGGTTGAAGCTTTCTTT.

This chain connects TRBV7-2 to TRBJ2-3; D is perhaps TRBD2 (6 bases). The CDR3 covers 17 residues. Germline assignment: CDR1 SGHTA and CDR2 FQGNSA. V gave up 4 bases and J gave up 0 bases, with 17 bases separating them. CDR3 nucleotide sequence: TGTGCCAGCAGCTACCTCCGCGGGGCCCCTAGCACAGATACGCAGTATTTT. As protein: CASSYLRGAPSTDTQYF.

This clonotype was detected a few times. This chain links TRBV5-6 with TRBJ2-5; the D gene is possibly TRBD2 (6 bases). Between the trimmed V and J ends, which lost 0 bases and 11 bases, there was a span of 14 bases. The CDR3 covers 13 residues. CDR1 is SGHDT, CDR2 YYEEEE, per germline. The CDR3, as DNA: TGTGCCAGCAGCTTGGGGGGCTTTCGGGAGCAGTACTTC. Translated: CASSLGGFREQYF.

This clonotype was seen a handful of times. The junction departs from germline at one end; a sequencing error may be responsible. The V and J genes are TRBV14 and TRBJ2-5; the D is unclear. Germline lookup yields CDR1 SGHDN and CDR2 FVKESK. The CDR3 is 13 amino acids. CDR3 nucleotides: TGTGCCAGCAGCCAAGGTCACGGAGAGGCCCAGTACTTC. Protein: CASSQGHGEAQYF.

The chain links TRBV5-1 to TRBJ2-7, with 14 nucleotides matching TRBD2. The J segment lost 3 bases and the V segment lost 3 bases, leaving 8 bases of the junction unmatched. Per germline, CDR1 SGHRS and CDR2 YFSETQ. This CDR3 has 17 amino acids. Written as DNA, the CDR3 is TGCGCCAGCAGCTCGGGACTAGCGGGAGATTCGTACTACGAGCAGTACTTC. Translated, it gives CASSSGLAGDSYYEQYF. Filled out from reference TRBV5-1 and TRBJ2-7, the complete variable domain reads KAGVTQTPRYLIKTRGQQVTLSCSPISGHRSVSWYQQTPGQGLQFLFEYFSETQRNKGNFPGRFSGRQFSNSRSEMNVSTLELGDSALYLCASSSGLAGDSYYEQYFGPGTRLTVT.

The rearrangement joins TRBV9 to TRBJ2-2, with D hard to call. Germline V gene sequence: CDR1 SGDLS, CDR2 YYNGEE. The CDR3 length is 13 residues. V shed 0 bases and J shed 3 bases, with 3 bases lying between them. DNA of the CDR3: TGTGCCAGCAGCGTAGGGGACACCGGGGAGCTGTTTTTT. This codes for CASSVGDTGELFF.

In its sample, this clonotype was seen a few times. V usage is TRBV20-1 and J usage is TRBJ2-7, with D perhaps TRBD2 (5 bases). V was trimmed by 2 bases and J by 6 bases, leaving 17 bases between them. From germline, CDR1 is DFQATT and CDR2 SNEGSKA (reference sequence). This CDR3 region has 14 residues. DNA of the CDR3: TGCAGTGCTAGAACCGGGGATTCGTTCTCCGAGCAGTACTTC. Translation gives CSARTGDSFSEQYF.

This clonotype was recorded many times. The chain carries TRBV12-3 or TRBV12-4 and TRBJ2-5; 8 nucleotides align to TRBD2. Trimming took 7 bases from V and 3 from J; bases not matched to a gene: 10. The CDR3 extends over 15 amino acids. CDR3 in amino acids: CASNESGGPKETQYF. In DNA, the CDR3 is TGTGCCAGCAACGAAAGCGGGGGCCCGAAAGAGACCCAGTACTTC.

This clonotype was observed at least ten times. The chain links TRBV7-8 to TRBJ1-4; 7 bases line up with TRBD1. The CDR3 is 16 amino acids. The V gene's germline CDR1 is SGHVS and CDR2 FQNEAQ. V lost 5 bases, J lost 4 bases, and 10 bases stayed unmatched. The CDR3 DNA sequence: TGTGCCAGCAGCCGTAAAAGACAGGGTTTTAATGAAAAACTGTTTTTT. Translating it yields CASSRKRQGFNEKLFF.

The gene calls are TRBV20-1 and TRBJ2-1, with 9 bases aligning to TRBD2. The CDR3 consists of 15 residues. CDR1 is DFQATT and CDR2 is SNEGSKA in the germline V gene (reference sequence). The trim removed 1 base at V and 4 bases at J, leaving 5 bases unmatched. The CDR3 sequence: CSARVAGALYNEQFF. DNA of the CDR3: TGCAGTGCTAGAGTAGCGGGGGCCCTTTACAATGAGCAGTTCTTC.

About this clonotype: Sequence at one end of the junction differs from germline and may be a read error. The chain links TRBV6-5 to TRBJ1-1, with D hard to call. This CDR3 has 16 amino acids. Germline CDR1 MNHEY, CDR2 SVGAGI. CDR3 amino acids: CASSYSRWRMNTQAFF. CDR3 bases: TGTGCCAGCAGTTACTCACGGTGGAGAATGAACACTCAAGCTTTCTTT.

The genes are TRBV6-2 or TRBV6-3 and TRBJ1-1; D may be TRBD1 (5 bases). Germline V lookup: CDR1 MNHEY, CDR2 SVGEGT. This CDR3 is built from 15 residues. Deletions cut 0 bases from V and 5 bases from J, with 13 bases between. The CDR3: CASSYSGGGWTEAFF. CDR3 nucleotides: TGTGCCAGCAGTTACTCGGGGGGAGGGTGGACTGAAGCTTTCTTT.

This clonotype occurred a few times. Given a much more abundant clone one base away, this may be a read error. The CDR3 nucleotides are TGTGCCAGCAGTTTGGCGAGGGACGGCTATGGCTACACCTTC. It encodes CASSLARDGYGYTF. The V gene is TRBV28, the J gene TRBJ1-2; D possibly corresponds to TRBD1 (5 bases). The CDR3 runs 14 residues. Germline-derived CDR1 and CDR2 are MDHEN and SYDVKM. V gave up 3 bases and J gave up 4 bases, with 12 bases separating them.

This clonotype appeared a few times. CDR3 bases: TGTGCCAGCAGCATGCCATCCGGGACAAAATCCTACGAGCAGTACTTC. Translating it yields CASSMPSGTKSYEQYF. The chain couples TRBV21-1 to TRBJ2-7; whether TRBD1, the table's D call, matches the DNA was not checked. TRBV21-1 is a pseudogene segment. The length of the CDR3 is 16 residues.

The J gene is TRBJ1-2, the V gene TRBV28; a possible D gene is TRBD1 (5 bases). CDR1 is MDHEN and CDR2 is SYDVKM in the germline V gene. This CDR3 has 13 amino acids. The V end lost 3 bases, the J end lost 6 bases, and 11 bases lay between the germline ends. This chain's CDR3 is CASSLERGDGYTF. In DNA form, the CDR3 reads TGTGCCAGCAGTTTGGAGAGGGGAGATGGCTACACCTTC.